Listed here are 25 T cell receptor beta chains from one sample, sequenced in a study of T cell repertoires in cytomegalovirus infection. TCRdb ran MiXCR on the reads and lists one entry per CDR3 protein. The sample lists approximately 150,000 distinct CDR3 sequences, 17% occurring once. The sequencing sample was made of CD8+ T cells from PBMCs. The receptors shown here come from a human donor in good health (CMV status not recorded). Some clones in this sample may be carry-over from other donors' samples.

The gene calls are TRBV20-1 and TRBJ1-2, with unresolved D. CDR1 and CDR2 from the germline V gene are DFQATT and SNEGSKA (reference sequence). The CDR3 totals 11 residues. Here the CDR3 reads CNAPDSGGYTF. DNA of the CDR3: TGCAACGCCCCGGACTCCGGTGGCTACACCTTC.

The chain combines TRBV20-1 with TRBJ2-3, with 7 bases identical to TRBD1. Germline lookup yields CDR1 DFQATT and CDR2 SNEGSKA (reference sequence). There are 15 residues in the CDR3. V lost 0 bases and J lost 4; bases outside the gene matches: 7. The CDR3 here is CSAREHRGVPDTQYF. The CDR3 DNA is TGCAGTGCTAGAGAACACAGGGGAGTGCCAGATACGCAGTATTTT.

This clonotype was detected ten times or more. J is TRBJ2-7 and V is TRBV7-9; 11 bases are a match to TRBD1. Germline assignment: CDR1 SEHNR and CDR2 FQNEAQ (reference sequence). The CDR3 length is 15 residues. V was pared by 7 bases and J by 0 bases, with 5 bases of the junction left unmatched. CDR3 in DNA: TGTGCCAGCACCGCAGGGACAGGGGGCTCCTACGAGCAGTACTTC. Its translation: CASTAGTGGSYEQYF.

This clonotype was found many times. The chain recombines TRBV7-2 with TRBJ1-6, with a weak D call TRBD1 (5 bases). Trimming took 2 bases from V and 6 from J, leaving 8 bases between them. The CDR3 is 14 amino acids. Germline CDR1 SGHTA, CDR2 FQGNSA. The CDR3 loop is CASSLPGLNSPLHF. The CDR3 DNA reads TGTGCCAGCAGCTTACCAGGGCTTAATTCACCCCTCCACTTT.

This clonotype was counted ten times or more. CDR3 nucleotides: TGTGCCAGCAGAATGACTAGCGGGAAAATCAGTGAGCAGTTCTTC. Its translation: CASRMTSGKISEQFF. The V and J genes are TRBV7-2 and TRBJ2-1; 11 bases agree with TRBD2. Unmatched junction bases numbered 10, after V lost 6 bases and J lost 9 bases. The CDR3 runs to 15 residues. Germline loops: CDR1 SGHTA, CDR2 FQGNSA.

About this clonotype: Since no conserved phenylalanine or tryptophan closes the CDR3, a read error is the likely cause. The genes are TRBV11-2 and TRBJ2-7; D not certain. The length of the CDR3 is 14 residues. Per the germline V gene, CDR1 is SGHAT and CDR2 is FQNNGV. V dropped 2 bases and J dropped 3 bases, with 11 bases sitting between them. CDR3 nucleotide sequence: TGTGCCAGCAGCTTACCAGGCCCGGGCTACGAGCAGTACTTG. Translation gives CASSLPGPGYEQYL.

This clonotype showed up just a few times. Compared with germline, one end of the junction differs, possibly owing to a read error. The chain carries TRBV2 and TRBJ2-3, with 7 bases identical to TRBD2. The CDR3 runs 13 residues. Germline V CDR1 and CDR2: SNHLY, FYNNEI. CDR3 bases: TGTGTCAGCAGCGGGGTGGGCACAGATACGCAGTATTTT. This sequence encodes CVSSGVGTDTQYF.

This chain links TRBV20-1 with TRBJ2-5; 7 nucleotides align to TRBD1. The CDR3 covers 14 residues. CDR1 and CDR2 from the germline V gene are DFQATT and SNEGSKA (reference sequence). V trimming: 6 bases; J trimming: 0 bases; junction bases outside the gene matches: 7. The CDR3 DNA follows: TGCAGTGCCTCGCCGGGACAGTACCAAGAGACCCAGTACTTC. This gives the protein CSASPGQYQETQYF.

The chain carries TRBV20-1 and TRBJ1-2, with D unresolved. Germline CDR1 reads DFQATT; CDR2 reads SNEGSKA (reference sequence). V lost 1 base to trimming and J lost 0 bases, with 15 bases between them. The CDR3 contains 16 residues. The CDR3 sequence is CSARGDLDPANYGYTF. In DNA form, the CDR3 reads TGCAGTGCTAGAGGAGACCTCGACCCGGCTAACTATGGCTACACCTTC.

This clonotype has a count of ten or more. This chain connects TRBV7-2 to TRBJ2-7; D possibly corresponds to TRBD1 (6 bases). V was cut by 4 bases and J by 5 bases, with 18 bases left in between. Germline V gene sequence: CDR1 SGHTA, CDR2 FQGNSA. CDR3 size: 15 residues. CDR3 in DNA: TGTGCCAGCAGCTCTAGGGACACCGGCCCCAACGAGCAGTACTTC. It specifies CASSSRDTGPNEQYF.

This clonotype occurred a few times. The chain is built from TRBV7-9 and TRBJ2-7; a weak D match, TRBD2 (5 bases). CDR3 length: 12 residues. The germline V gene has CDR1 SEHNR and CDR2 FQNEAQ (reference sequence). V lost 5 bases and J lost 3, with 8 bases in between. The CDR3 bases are TGTGCCAGCAGCGCCGACTACTACGAGCAGTACTTC. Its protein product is CASSADYYEQYF. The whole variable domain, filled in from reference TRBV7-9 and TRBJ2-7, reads DTGVSQNPRHKITKRGQNVTFRCDPISEHNRLYWYRQTLGQGPEFLTYFQNEAQLEKSRLLSDRFSAERPKGSFSTLEIQRTEQGDSAMYLCASSADYYEQYFGPGTRLTVT.

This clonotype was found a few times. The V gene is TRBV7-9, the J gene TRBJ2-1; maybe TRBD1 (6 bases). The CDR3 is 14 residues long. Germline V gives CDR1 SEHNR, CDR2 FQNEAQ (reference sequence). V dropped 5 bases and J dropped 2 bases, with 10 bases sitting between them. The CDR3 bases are TGTGCCAGCAGCGGACGGGACACCTACAATGAGCAGTTCTTC. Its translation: CASSGRDTYNEQFF.

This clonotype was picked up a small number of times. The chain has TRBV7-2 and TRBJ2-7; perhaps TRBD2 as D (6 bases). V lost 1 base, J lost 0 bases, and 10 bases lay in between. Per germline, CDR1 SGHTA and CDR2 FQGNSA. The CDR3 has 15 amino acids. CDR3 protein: CASSLVAESSYEQYF. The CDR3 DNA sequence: TGTGCCAGCAGCTTAGTAGCGGAAAGCTCCTACGAGCAGTACTTC.

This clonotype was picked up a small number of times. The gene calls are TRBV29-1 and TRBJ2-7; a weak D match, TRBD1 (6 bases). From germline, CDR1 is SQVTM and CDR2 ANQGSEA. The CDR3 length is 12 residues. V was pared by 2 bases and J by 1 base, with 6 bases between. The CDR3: CSVEQGSYEQYF. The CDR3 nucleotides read TGCAGCGTTGAACAGGGGTCCTACGAGCAGTACTTC.

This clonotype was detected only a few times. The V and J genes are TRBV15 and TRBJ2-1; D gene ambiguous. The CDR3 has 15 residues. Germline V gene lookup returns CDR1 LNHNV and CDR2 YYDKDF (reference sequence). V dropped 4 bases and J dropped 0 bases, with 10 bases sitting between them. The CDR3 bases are TGTGCCACCAGCAAGGTGTTGGGCTCCTACAATGAGCAGTTCTTC. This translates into CATSKVLGSYNEQFF.

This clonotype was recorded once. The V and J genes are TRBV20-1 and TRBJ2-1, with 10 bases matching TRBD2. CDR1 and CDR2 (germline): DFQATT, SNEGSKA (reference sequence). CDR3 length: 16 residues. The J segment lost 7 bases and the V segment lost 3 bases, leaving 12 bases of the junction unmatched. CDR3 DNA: TGCAGTGCTAGGGCTCCGATAGCGGGAGGTGGGAATGAGCAGTTCTTC. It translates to CSARAPIAGGGNEQFF.

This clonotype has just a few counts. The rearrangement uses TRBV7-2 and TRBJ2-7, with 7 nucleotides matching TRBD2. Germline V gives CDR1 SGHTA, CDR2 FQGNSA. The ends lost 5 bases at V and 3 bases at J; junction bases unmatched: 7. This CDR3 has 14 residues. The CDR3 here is CASSGGGSLYEQYF. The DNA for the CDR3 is TGTGCCAGCAGCGGAGGCGGGAGCCTCTACGAGCAGTACTTC. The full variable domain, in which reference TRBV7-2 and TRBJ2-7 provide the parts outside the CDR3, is GAGVSQSPSNKVTEKGKDVELRCDPISGHTALYWYRQSLGQGLEFLIYFQGNSAPDKSGLPSDRFSAERTGGSVSTLTIQRTQQEDSAVYLCASSGGGSLYEQYFGPGTRLTVT.

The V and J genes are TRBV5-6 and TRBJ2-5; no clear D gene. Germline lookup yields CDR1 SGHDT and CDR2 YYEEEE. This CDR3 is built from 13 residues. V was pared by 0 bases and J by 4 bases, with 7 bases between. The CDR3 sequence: CASSLGGGETQYF. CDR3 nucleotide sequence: TGTGCCAGCAGCTTGGGAGGTGGAGAGACCCAGTACTTC.

The CDR3 DNA is TGTGCCAGCAGCGTGGGGGACTCCCAAGCTTTCTTT. Its translation: CASSVGDSQAFF. The chain has TRBV7-8 and TRBJ1-1, with D possibly being TRBD1 (5 bases). CDR3 length equals 12 residues. CDR1 is SGHVS, CDR2 FQNEAQ, per germline. With 5 bases removed from V and 9 bases from J, the gap between germline ends came to 13 bases.

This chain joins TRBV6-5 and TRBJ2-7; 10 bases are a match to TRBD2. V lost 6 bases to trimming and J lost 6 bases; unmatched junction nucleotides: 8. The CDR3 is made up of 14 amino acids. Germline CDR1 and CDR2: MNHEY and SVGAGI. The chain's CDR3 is CASRGLAGEVEQYF. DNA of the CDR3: TGTGCCAGCAGAGGTCTAGCGGGAGAGGTCGAGCAGTACTTC.

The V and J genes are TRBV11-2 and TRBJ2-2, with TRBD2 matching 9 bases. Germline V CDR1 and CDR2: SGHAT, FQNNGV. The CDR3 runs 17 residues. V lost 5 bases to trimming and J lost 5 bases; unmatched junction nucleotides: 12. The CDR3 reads CASSPYGGRARTGELFF. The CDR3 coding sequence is TGTGCCAGCAGCCCGTATGGCGGGAGGGCAAGAACCGGGGAGCTGTTTTTT.

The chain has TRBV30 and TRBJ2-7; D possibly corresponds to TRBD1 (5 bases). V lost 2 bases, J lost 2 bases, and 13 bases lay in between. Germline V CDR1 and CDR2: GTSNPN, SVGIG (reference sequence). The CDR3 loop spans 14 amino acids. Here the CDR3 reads CAWSWSRGPYEQYF. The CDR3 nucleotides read TGTGCCTGGAGTTGGAGTAGGGGCCCCTACGAGCAGTACTTC. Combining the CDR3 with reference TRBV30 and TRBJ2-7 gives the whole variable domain SQTIHQWPATLVQPVGSPLSLECTVEGTSNPNLYWYRQAAGRGLQLLFYSVGIGQISSEVPQNLSASRPQDRQFILSSKKLLLSDSGFYLCAWSWSRGPYEQYFGPGTRLTVT.

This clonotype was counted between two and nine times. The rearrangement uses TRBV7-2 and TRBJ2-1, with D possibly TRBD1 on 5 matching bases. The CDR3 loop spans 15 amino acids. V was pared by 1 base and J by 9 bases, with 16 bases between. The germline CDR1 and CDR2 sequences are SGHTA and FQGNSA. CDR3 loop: CASSLDKGFSAEQFF. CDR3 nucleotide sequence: TGTGCCAGCAGCTTAGATAAGGGGTTCTCGGCTGAGCAGTTCTTC.

CDR3 in amino acids: CASSFGPQTYEQYF. DNA of the CDR3: TGTGCCAGCAGCTTTGGACCGCAGACCTACGAGCAGTACTTC. This chain joins TRBV7-2 and TRBJ2-7, with D unclear. Deletions cut 3 bases from V and 2 bases from J, with 11 bases between. The length of the CDR3 is 14 residues. Germline V lookup: CDR1 SGHTA, CDR2 FQGNSA.

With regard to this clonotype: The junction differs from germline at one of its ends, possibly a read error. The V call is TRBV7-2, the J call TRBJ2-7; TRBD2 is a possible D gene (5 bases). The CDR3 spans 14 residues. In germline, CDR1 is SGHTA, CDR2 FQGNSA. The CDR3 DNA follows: TGTGCCAGCAGTTTAGAGCCCGGGATCTACGAGCAGTACTTC. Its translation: CASSLEPGIYEQYF.